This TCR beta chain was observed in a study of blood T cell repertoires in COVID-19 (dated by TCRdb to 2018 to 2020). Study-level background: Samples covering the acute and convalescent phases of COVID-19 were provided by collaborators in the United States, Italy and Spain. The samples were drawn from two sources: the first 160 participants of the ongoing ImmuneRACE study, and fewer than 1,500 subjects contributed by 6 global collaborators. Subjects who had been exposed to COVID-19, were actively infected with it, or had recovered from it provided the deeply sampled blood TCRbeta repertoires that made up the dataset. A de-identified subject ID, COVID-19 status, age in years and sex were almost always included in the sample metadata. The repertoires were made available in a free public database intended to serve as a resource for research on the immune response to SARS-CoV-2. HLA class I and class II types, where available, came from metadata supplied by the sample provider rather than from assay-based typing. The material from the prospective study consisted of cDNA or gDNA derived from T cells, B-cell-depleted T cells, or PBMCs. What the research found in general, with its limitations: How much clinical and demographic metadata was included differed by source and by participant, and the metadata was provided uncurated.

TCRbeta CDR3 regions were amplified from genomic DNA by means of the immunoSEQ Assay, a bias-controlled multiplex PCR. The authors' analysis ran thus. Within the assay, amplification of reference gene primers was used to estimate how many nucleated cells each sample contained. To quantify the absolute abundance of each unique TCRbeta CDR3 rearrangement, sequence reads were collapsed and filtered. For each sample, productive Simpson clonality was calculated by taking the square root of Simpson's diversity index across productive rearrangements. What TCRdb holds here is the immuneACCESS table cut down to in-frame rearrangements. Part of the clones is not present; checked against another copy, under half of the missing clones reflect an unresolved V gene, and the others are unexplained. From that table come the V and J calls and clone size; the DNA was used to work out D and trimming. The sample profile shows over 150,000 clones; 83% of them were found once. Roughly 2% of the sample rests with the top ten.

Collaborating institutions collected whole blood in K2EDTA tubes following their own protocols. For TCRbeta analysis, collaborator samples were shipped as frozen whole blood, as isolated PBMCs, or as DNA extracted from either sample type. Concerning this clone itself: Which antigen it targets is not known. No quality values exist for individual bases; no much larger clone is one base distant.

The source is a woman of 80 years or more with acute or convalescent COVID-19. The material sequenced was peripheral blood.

The encoded CDR3 is CASSLRGGQYF. The nucleotide sequence is TGTGCCAGCAGCTTGCGCGGGGGGCAGTACTTC. The receptor chain draws on TRBV11-2 and TRBJ2-7, and 7 bases in between align with TRBD2. Including the terminal cysteine and phenylalanine, the CDR3 comprises 11 residues. The kept DNA is CDR3 alone, 33 bases in frame from the first base. From a lookup of the germline V gene, CDR1 and CDR2 are SGHAT and FQNNGV. Relative to germline, V is missing 3 bases and J is missing 9 bases, with 2 bases of the junction outside any gene match. Beyond the CDR3, the reference TRBV11-2 and TRBJ2-7 genes provide the residues; the full variable domain reads: EAGVAQSPRYKIIEKRQSVAFWCNPISGHATLYWYQQILGQGPKLLIQFQNNGVVDDSQLPKDRFSAERLKGVDSTLKIQPAKLEDSAVYLCASSLRGGQYFGPGTRLTVT.